This T cell receptor beta chain appears in the sequencing data of a study of blood T cells in healthy people across ages. A second PCR, run for roughly 6 to 11 cycles, used a sample-barcoded 5' primer plus a J-beta primer mix. In TCRdb, the 5' RACE reads were re-called with MiXCR into one record per CDR3 protein. Of hundreds of thousands of distinct CDR3 sequences in the sample, roughly 25% were seen once. Points from the study as a whole: Roughly linear declines in TCR beta diversity per million T cells occurred with age.

Germline CDR1 SNHLY, CDR2 FYNNEI. The CDR3 runs 15 residues. For this clonotype: The antigen remains undetermined. An end of the junction differs from the germline gene, which may be a read error.

These data also formed part of another study, on T cells of mothers and their children. This second study says: Overlap in related mother-child pairs always slightly exceeded unrelated pairs, never significantly.

The V and J genes are TRBV2 and TRBJ2-7, with D perhaps assigned TRBD1 or TRBD2 (5 bases each). This TCR derives from a boy aged 5-17 years in good health. Sequencing input: blood. CDR3 DNA: TGTGCCAGCATTGAAGGGGACCTATCGAATTACGAGCAGTACTTC. Its translation is CASIEGDLSNYEQYF. Combining the CDR3 with reference TRBV2 and TRBJ2-7 gives the whole variable domain EPEVTQTPSHQVTQMGQEVILRCVPISNHLYFYWYRQILGQKVEFLVSFYNNEISEKSEIFDDQFSVERPDGSNFTLKIRSTKLEDSAMYFCASIEGDLSNYEQYFGPGTRLTVT.